This TCR beta chain was sequenced for a study of blood T cell repertoires in COVID-19. Study at large: The cDNA or gDNA used as material had been derived from T cells, B-cell-depleted T cells, or PBMCs.

Profiling relied on immunoSEQ multiplex PCR, and the TCRdb table lists in-frame clones only, not all of them. The sample shows roughly 68,000 clones, less than 85% of them seen only once. This clone has just a few counts. V lost 3 bases and J 2 bases, leaving 23 bases between the germline ends. There are 19 residues in the CDR3. Germline lookup yields CDR1 MDHEN and CDR2 SYDVKM. Sample: peripheral blood. This clonotype originated in an elderly man with active COVID-19. The chain is built from TRBV28 and TRBJ1-5; D not resolved. The CDR3 loop reads CASSLRVQNRASGNQPQHF. The CDR3 region has the DNA TGTGCCAGCAGTTTGCGGGTACAAAACAGAGCATCCGGCAATCAGCCCCAGCATTTT. The variable domain in full, completed from reference TRBV28 and TRBJ1-5, reads DVKVTQSSRYLVKRTGEKVFLECVQDMDHENMFWYRQDPGLGLRLIYFSYDVKMKEKGDIPEGYSVSREKKERFSLILESASTNQTSMYLCASSLRVQNRASGNQPQHFGDGTRLSIL.